One and the same sample provided the 12 T cell receptor beta chains below, sequenced in a study of OX40 agonist ivuxolimab in advanced cancers. Some clones are missing from TCRdb's copy, which holds only in-frame ones; the method was immunoSEQ multiplex PCR. The table records under 20,000 clones, more than 60% of them present only once. Sequenced here: CD4+ or CD8+ T cells sorted from blood, sampled in a trial of the OX40 agonist ivuxolimab. The receptors come from an adult with an advanced solid tumor such as melanoma, head and neck, liver or kidney cancer.

The chain joins TRBV7-9 to TRBJ1-1; the D gene is possibly TRBD1 (6 bases). V was shortened by 1 base and J by 3 bases, with 9 bases between the two germline ends. The CDR3 runs to 14 residues. The V gene's germline CDR1 is SEHNR and CDR2 FQNEAQ (reference sequence). CDR3 in amino acids: CASSLEGGHTEAFF. The CDR3 DNA reads as TGTGCCAGCAGCTTAGAGGGGGGTCACACTGAAGCTTTCTTT.

V and J are TRBV5-4 and TRBJ2-3; 10 positions agree with TRBD1. The trim removed 7 bases at V and 0 bases at J, leaving 11 bases unmatched. The CDR3 sequence is 17 residues long. Germline assignment: CDR1 SGHNT and CDR2 YYREEE (reference sequence). The CDR3 bases are TGTGCCAGCGAGCTTGCCCCGGGACAGGGGAGCACAGATACGCAGTATTTT. Translating it yields CASELAPGQGSTDTQYF.

The chain carries TRBV2 and TRBJ2-2; the match to TRBD2 covers 11 bases. Germline V lookup: CDR1 SNHLY, CDR2 FYNNEI. The V and J ends lost 6 bases and 4 bases, in that order; junction bases with no gene match: 7. The CDR3 loop spans 16 amino acids. In nucleotides, the CDR3 is TGTGCCAGCAGAGTTAGCGGGGGGGCCCCCACCGGGGAGCTGTTTTTT. Its protein is CASRVSGGAPTGELFF.

This chain joins TRBV13 and TRBJ1-1, with 9 bases lining up with TRBD1. CDR1 is PRHDT, CDR2 FYEKMQ, per germline (reference sequence). The CDR3 totals 15 residues. V trimming: 5 bases; J trimming: 4 bases; junction bases outside the gene matches: 8. CDR3 region: CASSLNRGLRTEAFF. CDR3 nucleotides: TGTGCCAGCAGCCTGAACAGGGGGCTGCGCACTGAAGCTTTCTTT.

The CDR3 coding sequence is TGTGCCAGCAGTTACCCAGTCCAAGGGATCTACACTGAAGCTTTCTTT. This gives the protein CASSYPVQGIYTEAFF. The V and J genes are TRBV28 and TRBJ1-1; D gene unclear. The V end lost 4 bases, the J end lost 3 bases, and 18 bases lay between the germline ends. The CDR3 sequence is 16 residues long. Germline values: CDR1 MDHEN, CDR2 SYDVKM.

The chain recombines TRBV1 with TRBJ1-4. TRBV1 is deemed a pseudogene. This CDR3 region has 16 residues. The DNA for the CDR3 is TGCACCAGCAGCCAAGATACGGGACGGAAGAATGAAAAACTGTTTTTT. It translates to CTSSQDTGRKNEKLFF.

The chain uses TRBV7-9 and TRBJ2-6; 11 bases are shared with TRBD1. V was clipped by 0 bases and J by 4 bases; unmatched bases: 5. In germline, CDR1 is SEHNR, CDR2 FQNEAQ (reference sequence). The CDR3 covers 18 residues. Here the CDR3 DNA reads TGTGCCAGCAGCTTAGCGGACAGGGGGCGATTCGGGGCCAACGTCCTGACTTTC. Protein sequence: CASSLADRGRFGANVLTF.

The V and J genes are TRBV2 and TRBJ2-3; 8 bases map to TRBD2. J lost 4 bases, V lost 11 bases, and 14 bases had no gene match. CDR3 size: 15 residues. CDR1 is SNHLY and CDR2 is FYNNEI in the germline V gene. The CDR3, as DNA: TGTGCCTGTATTAGCGGCGGGAGGACCCCAGATACGCAGTATTTT. Translating gives CACISGGRTPDTQYF.

CDR3 nucleotides: TGTGCCAGCAGCTTAGTTGGGACTAGCCATCGTGTGATGGATACGCAGTATTTT. This translates into CASSLVGTSHRVMDTQYF. The chain has TRBV7-2 and TRBJ2-3; 9 bases are a match to TRBD2. The J segment lost 6 bases and the V segment lost 1 base, leaving 14 bases of the junction unmatched. The CDR3 is 18 residues long. Germline V gene lookup returns CDR1 SGHTA and CDR2 FQGNSA.

The chain joins TRBV9 to TRBJ2-1; D unclear. Trimming cost V 0 bases and J 3 bases, with 10 bases left between them. This CDR3 has 15 amino acids. Germline CDR1 and CDR2: SGDLS and YYNGEE. CDR3 nucleotide sequence: TGTGCCAGCAGCGTAGGACTGGGGATCTACAATGAGCAGTTCTTC. It yields the protein CASSVGLGIYNEQFF.

This rearrangement joins TRBV30 to TRBJ1-1; TRBD1 might be the D (6 bases). The CDR3 consists of 17 residues. Deletions cut 5 bases from V and 0 bases from J, with 22 bases between. Per the germline V gene, CDR1 is GTSNPN and CDR2 is SVGIG (reference sequence). The CDR3 DNA reads as TGTGCCTGGGGATCAGACAGGTTTGCTCTAATGAACACTGAAGCTTTCTTT. This translates into CAWGSDRFALMNTEAFF.

This chain links TRBV29-1 with TRBJ2-7, with 8 positions matching TRBD1. The junction had 10 bases not matched to a gene; V was cut back by 7 bases and J by 5 bases. CDR3 size: 13 residues. Germline assignment: CDR1 SQVTM and CDR2 ANQGSEA. CDR3 residues: CSAAGTGLHEQYF. CDR3 sequence (DNA): TGCAGCGCCGCCGGGACAGGACTCCACGAGCAGTACTTC.